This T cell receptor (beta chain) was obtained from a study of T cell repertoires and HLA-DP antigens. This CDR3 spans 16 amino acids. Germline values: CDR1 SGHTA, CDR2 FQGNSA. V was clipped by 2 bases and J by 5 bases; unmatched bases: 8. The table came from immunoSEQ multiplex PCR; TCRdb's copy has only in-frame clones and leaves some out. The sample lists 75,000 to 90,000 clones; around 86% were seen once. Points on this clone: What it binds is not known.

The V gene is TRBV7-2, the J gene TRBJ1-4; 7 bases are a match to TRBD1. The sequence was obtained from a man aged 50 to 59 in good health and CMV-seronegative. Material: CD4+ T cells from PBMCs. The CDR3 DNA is TGTGCCAGCAGCTTATATTTCGTGACAGGGAATGAAAAACTGTTTTTT. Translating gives CASSLYFVTGNEKLFF.